These 16 T cell receptor beta chains share one sample of origin, sequenced in a study of shared T cell receptors in the human thymus (dated by TCRdb to 2020 to 2022). The library was prepared using the immunoSEQ multiplex PCR assay. Drawn from immuneACCESS, this table holds only the in-frame rearrangements with V and J called that TCRdb kept. Clones are partly lost; checked studies trace under half to an unresolved V gene and leave the rest unexplained. The sample table shows some 720,000 clones, and more than 75% are seen once. The ten most abundant clones make up about 0.01% of the sample. These data are also associated with another study on human thymus T cells.

Specimen: thymocytes. The receptors derive from a boy in the first two years of life with a congenital heart defect. Donor details come from another sample of the same person, matched by shared clones.

The rearrangement joins TRBV4-3 to TRBJ2-3, with 9 bases identical to TRBD2. After removal of 6 bases from V and 6 bases from J, the junction contained 13 bases not matched to a gene. The CDR3 length is 16 residues. The germline V gene encodes CDR1 LGHNA and CDR2 YSLEER. The CDR3 DNA follows: TGCGCCAGCAGTCCTCAGCGGGAGGATTATAGGGATACGCAGTATTTT. Its translation: CASSPQREDYRDTQYF.

This clone came up a few times. The genes are TRBV14 and TRBJ1-2; TRBD1 matches at 7 bases. This CDR3 has 15 residues. V was clipped by 2 bases and J by 7 bases; unmatched bases: 10. Germline-derived CDR1 and CDR2 are SGHDN and FVKESK. The CDR3 bases are TGTGCCAGCAGCCAAAGCAGGGAAGACAGGGCTGGCTACACCTTC. As protein: CASSQSREDRAGYTF.

The chain links TRBV4-2 to TRBJ2-7; the match to TRBD2 covers 9 bases. Unmatched junction bases numbered 5, after V lost 0 bases and J lost 5 bases. CDR1 and CDR2 (germline): LGHNA, YNFKEQ. This CDR3 comprises 15 residues. The CDR3 is CASSQDLAGPHEQYF. The CDR3 nucleotides read TGTGCCAGCAGCCAAGATCTAGCGGGACCGCACGAGCAGTACTTC.

The chain uses TRBV5-1 and TRBJ2-7; D unresolved. This CDR3 comprises 17 residues. Trimming removed 5 bases at V and 1 base at J, with 22 bases between. The germline V gene encodes CDR1 SGHRS and CDR2 YFSETQ. CDR3 sequence reads: CASSPNVAVSRSYEQYF. CDR3 DNA: TGCGCCAGCAGTCCCAACGTAGCCGTCTCGCGGTCCTACGAGCAGTACTTC. The complete variable domain, with remaining parts taken from reference TRBV5-1 and TRBJ2-7, reads KAGVTQTPRYLIKTRGQQVTLSCSPISGHRSVSWYQQTPGQGLQFLFEYFSETQRNKGNFPGRFSGRQFSNSRSEMNVSTLELGDSALYLCASSPNVAVSRSYEQYFGPGTRLTVT.

The V call is TRBV13, the J call TRBJ1-1, with TRBD1 identical over 8 bases. CDR3 length equals 15 residues. The germline gives CDR1 PRHDT, CDR2 FYEKMQ (reference sequence). V dropped 7 bases and J dropped 4; count of bases not matched to a gene: 11. The CDR3 DNA reads TGTGCCAGCATAACCCTTACAGGGGGAAGCACTGAAGCTTTCTTT. This codes for CASITLTGGSTEAFF. Using reference TRBV13 and TRBJ1-1 for the parts outside the CDR3, the full variable domain is AAGVIQSPRHLIKEKRETATLKCYPIPRHDTVYWYQQGPGQDPQFLISFYEKMQSDKGSIPDRFSAQQFSDYHSELNMSSLELGDSALYFCASITLTGGSTEAFFGQGTRLTVV.

The V gene is TRBV11-3, the J gene TRBJ2-7, with 9 positions matching TRBD1. The length of the CDR3 is 18 residues. CDR1 SGHNT and CDR2 YENEEA come from the germline V gene. The V gene end was trimmed by 5 bases and the J gene end by 6 bases; junction bases not matched to a gene: 20. DNA of the CDR3: TGTGCCAGCAGCCTCCGGGACAGGGTCCCCGTTCCCCGTTCCGAGCAGTACTTC. Translated, it gives CASSLRDRVPVPRSEQYF.

V gene TRBV11-2 combines with J gene TRBJ2-1; 7 nucleotides align to TRBD1. The V gene end was trimmed by 4 bases and the J gene end by 11 bases; junction bases not matched to a gene: 5. Germline loops: CDR1 SGHAT, CDR2 FQNNGV. This CDR3 has 12 residues. In DNA, the CDR3 is TGTGCCAGCAGCTCCGACAGGGTCAAGCAGTTCTTC. Translation gives CASSSDRVKQFF.

V gene TRBV18 combines with J gene TRBJ1-2, with 7 bases fitting TRBD1. This CDR3 has 15 residues. Trimming removed 3 bases from V and 2 bases from J; junction bases left unmatched: 6. Germline loops: CDR1 KGHSH, CDR2 LQKENI. The CDR3 DNA is TGTGCCAGCTCACCCAAGGGACAGAAGAACTATGGCTACACCTTC. Amino acid sequence: CASSPKGQKNYGYTF.

V and J are TRBV5-8 and TRBJ2-7; 8 nucleotides match TRBD1. The CDR3 totals 15 residues. From germline, CDR1 is SGHTS and CDR2 YDEGEE. J lost 4 bases, V lost 4 bases, and 10 bases had no gene match. The CDR3 bases are TGTGCCAGCAGCCCCCGGACAGGGAGCATTTACGAGCAGTACTTC. It codes for CASSPRTGSIYEQYF.

The V gene is TRBV6-1, the J gene TRBJ1-2; 7 bases fit TRBD1. This CDR3 has 13 amino acids. Germline V gene lookup returns CDR1 MNHNS and CDR2 SASEGT. With V trimmed by 6 bases and J by 2 bases, 3 bases remained unmatched. The CDR3 region is CASRGTANYGYTF. The DNA of the CDR3 is TGTGCCAGCAGGGGGACAGCGAACTATGGCTACACCTTC.

This clone has just one count. The chain recombines TRBV10-2 with TRBJ1-2, with D uncertain. Trimming cost V 5 bases and J 1 base, with 5 bases left between them. This CDR3 has 12 residues. Germline lookup yields CDR1 WSHSY and CDR2 SAAADI. The CDR3 nucleotides are TGCGCCAGCAGTCGGGGTAACTATGGCTACACCTTC. Translation gives CASSRGNYGYTF.

This chain connects TRBV9 to TRBJ2-7; 11 bases are shared with TRBD2. The CDR3 contains 18 residues. Per the germline V gene, CDR1 is SGDLS and CDR2 is YYNGEE. V was clipped by 3 bases and J by 0 bases; unmatched bases: 11. The CDR3 protein is CASSGGAGTSGSSYEQYF. DNA of the CDR3: TGTGCCAGCAGCGGGGGGGCCGGGACTAGCGGCAGCTCCTACGAGCAGTACTTC.

This chain connects TRBV4-3 to TRBJ2-1; 13 nucleotides agree with TRBD2. Germline trimming cut 2 bases from V and 4 bases from J; bases unmatched to any gene: 5. Germline assignment: CDR1 LGHNA and CDR2 YSLEER. The CDR3 has 17 residues. CDR3 nucleotides: TGCGCCAGCAGCCAACACCCGACTAGCGGGAGGTACAATGAGCAGTTCTTC. Translated: CASSQHPTSGRYNEQFF.

This clone has more than one count but fewer than ten. The chain has TRBV5-8 and TRBJ2-7; 14 bases match TRBD2. The CDR3 spans 18 residues. From germline, CDR1 is SGHTS and CDR2 YDEGEE. V lost 0 bases to trimming and J lost 3 bases; unmatched junction nucleotides: 8. The CDR3 coding sequence is TGTGCCAGCAGCTTGGCCCCGACTAGCGGGGGGGGTTTCTACGAGCAGTACTTC. This codes for CASSLAPTSGGGFYEQYF.

The CDR3: CASSLDSPSGRVKQFF. The DNA for the CDR3 is TGTGCCAGCAGCTTAGATTCGCCTAGCGGGAGGGTAAAGCAGTTCTTC. This chain links TRBV11-2 with TRBJ2-1; 12 positions agree with TRBD2. CDR1 SGHAT and CDR2 FQNNGV come from the germline V gene. V was clipped by 0 bases and J by 11 bases; unmatched bases: 8. The CDR3 runs 16 residues.

This clone was observed a single time. The CDR3 sequence: CAWKGGRRGTGELFF. As DNA, the CDR3 is TGTGCCTGGAAGGGCGGGAGGCGGGGGACCGGGGAGCTGTTTTTT. V usage is TRBV30 and J usage is TRBJ2-2; TRBD2 agrees at 8 bases. Germline lookup yields CDR1 GTSNPN and CDR2 SVGIG (reference sequence). This CDR3 is built from 15 residues. The V gene end was trimmed by 4 bases and the J gene end by 5 bases; junction bases not matched to a gene: 9.